Presented here are 16 T cell receptor beta chains from one specimen sequenced in a study of OX40 agonist ivuxolimab in advanced cancers. Produced via immunoSEQ multiplex PCR; TCRdb's table is partial and in-frame only. The repertoire holds 40,000 to 60,000 clones, with about 86% as singletons. Sequencing was performed on CD4+ or CD8+ T cells sorted from blood, taken in a trial of the OX40 agonist ivuxolimab. These receptors were collected from an adult with an advanced solid tumor such as melanoma, head and neck, liver or kidney cancer.

V is TRBV28 and J is TRBJ2-4, with D possibly TRBD1 on 6 matching bases. The CDR3 covers 14 residues. V was shortened by 4 bases and J by 12 bases, with 19 bases between the two germline ends. Germline CDR1 MDHEN, CDR2 SYDVKM. CDR3 loop: CASSSYSRTVGQYF. The DNA of the CDR3 is TGTGCCAGCAGTTCGTATTCCCGGACAGTCGGTCAGTACTTC. Full variable domain (outside the CDR3, taken from reference TRBV28 and TRBJ2-4): DVKVTQSSRYLVKRTGEKVFLECVQDMDHENMFWYRQDPGLGLRLIYFSYDVKMKEKGDIPEGYSVSREKKERFSLILESASTNQTSMYLCASSSYSRTVGQYFGAGTRLSVL.

This clone was counted between two and nine times. The J gene is TRBJ2-3, the V gene TRBV5-4, with 8 bases aligning to TRBD1. CDR3 length: 15 residues. The junction had 5 bases not matched to a gene; V was cut back by 4 bases and J by 1 base. Germline CDR1 SGHNT, CDR2 YYREEE (reference sequence). The CDR3 is CASSIPTGGTDTQYF. For the CDR3, the DNA is TGTGCCAGCAGCATACCGACAGGGGGCACAGATACGCAGTATTTT. Variable domain in full (rest from reference TRBV5-4 and TRBJ2-3): ETGVTQSPTHLIKTRGQQVTLRCSSQSGHNTVSWYQQALGQGPQFIFQYYREEENGRGNFPPRFSGLQFPNYSSELNVNALELDDSALYLCASSIPTGGTDTQYFGPGTRLTVL.

This chain connects TRBV5-5 to TRBJ2-5; the D gene is possibly TRBD1 (5 bases). The CDR3 totals 15 residues. CDR1 is SGHKS, CDR2 YYEKEE, per germline (reference sequence). V was shortened by 1 base and J by 9 bases, with 19 bases between the two germline ends. As DNA, the CDR3 is TGTGCCAGCAGCTTGCAAAGGACAAACGGACGAGCCCAGTACTTC. This translates into CASSLQRTNGRAQYF.

The table lists this clone with a count of one. V usage is TRBV4-1 and J usage is TRBJ2-5; 7 bases agree with TRBD2. CDR1 is MGHRA and CDR2 is YSYEKL in the germline V gene. V was pared by 3 bases and J by 11 bases, with 9 bases of the junction left unmatched. The CDR3 extends over 13 amino acids. The CDR3 DNA reads TGCGCCAGCAGCCATCAGTCGGGGAGGGAGCAGTACTTC. This sequence encodes CASSHQSGREQYF.

This clone has only a few counts. V usage is TRBV19 and J usage is TRBJ2-3; maybe TRBD1 (6 bases). V was pared by 4 bases and J by 2 bases, with 16 bases between. Germline CDR1 LNHDA, CDR2 SQIVND (reference sequence). This CDR3 has 16 residues. The CDR3 reads CASSTGTPLDTDTQYF. The DNA of the CDR3 is TGTGCCAGTAGTACCGGGACACCTCTTGACACAGATACGCAGTATTTT.

The chain combines TRBV6-5 with TRBJ1-2; D gene unclear. This CDR3 is 13 amino acids long. In germline, CDR1 is MNHEY, CDR2 SVGAGI. Trimming left V 0 bases short and J 4 bases short, with 6 bases between. Here the CDR3 reads CASSYSPAYGYTF. The CDR3 DNA reads as TGTGCCAGCAGTTACTCCCCCGCCTATGGCTACACCTTC.

The CDR3 DNA follows: TGTGCCAGCAGCTTCCGGGGCTCCCAGGAGACCCAGTACTTC. This encodes CASSFRGSQETQYF. This sequence joins TRBV5-6 and TRBJ2-5; possibly TRBD1 or TRBD2 for D (5 bases each). Germline V gene sequence: CDR1 SGHDT, CDR2 YYEEEE. V shed 2 bases and J shed 5 bases, with 13 bases lying between them. This CDR3 has 14 residues.

This chain connects TRBV30 to TRBJ1-1; 7 bases are a match to TRBD1. The V and J ends lost 8 bases and 4 bases, in that order; junction bases with no gene match: 10. The CDR3 is 13 residues long. Germline loops: CDR1 GTSNPN, CDR2 SVGIG (reference sequence). The chain's CDR3 is CAASQGTSTEAFF. Here the CDR3 DNA reads TGTGCCGCCTCACAGGGGACGAGCACTGAAGCTTTCTTT.

This chain uses TRBV18 with TRBJ2-3, with a weak D call TRBD2 (7 bases). V was clipped by 2 bases and J by 2 bases, with 17 bases between them. Germline V gene lookup returns CDR1 KGHSH and CDR2 LQKENI. The CDR3 length is 17 residues. The CDR3 sequence is CASSPRGGTYNTDTQYF. CDR3 sequence (DNA): TGTGCCAGCTCACCAAGGGGGGGGACCTACAACACAGATACGCAGTATTTT. Full variable domain (outside the CDR3, taken from reference TRBV18 and TRBJ2-3): NAGVMQNPRHLVRRRGQEARLRCSPMKGHSHVYWYRQLPEEGLKFMVYLQKENIIDESGMPKERFSAEFPKEGPSILRIQQVVRGDSAAYFCASSPRGGTYNTDTQYFGPGTRLTVL.

The chain has TRBV7-2 and TRBJ2-1, with D perhaps matching TRBD2 (6 bases). CDR3 length equals 16 residues. The germline V gene has CDR1 SGHTA and CDR2 FQGNSA. The V end was cut by 1 base, the J end by 5 bases, with 15 bases between. CDR3 sequence reads: CASSLVPPGAHNEQFF. In DNA form, the CDR3 reads TGTGCCAGCAGCTTAGTACCACCGGGAGCCCACAATGAGCAGTTCTTC.

The CDR3 nucleotides read TGTGCCAGCAGTGTAAACAGGGGCCGCGGAGATACGCAGTATTTT. It encodes CASSVNRGRGDTQYF. The chain uses TRBV6-1 and TRBJ2-3, with 7 bases lining up with TRBD1. Germline loops: CDR1 MNHNS, CDR2 SASEGT. CDR3 size: 15 residues. The V gene end was trimmed by 4 bases and the J gene end by 5 bases; junction bases not matched to a gene: 9.

This chain joins TRBV2 and TRBJ2-5, with 8 bases fitting TRBD1. Germline V gene sequence: CDR1 SNHLY, CDR2 FYNNEI. The V and J ends lost 5 bases and 4 bases, in that order; junction bases with no gene match: 6. CDR3 length: 14 amino acids. DNA for the CDR3: TGTGCCAGCAGTCATGACAGGGGACGAGAGACCCAGTACTTC. Encoded protein: CASSHDRGRETQYF.

This rearrangement joins TRBV18 to TRBJ1-2, with 8 bases matching TRBD1. There are 14 residues in the CDR3. Per the germline V gene, CDR1 is KGHSH and CDR2 is LQKENI. J lost 8 bases, V lost 4 bases, and 9 bases had no gene match. Written as DNA, the CDR3 is TGTGCCAGCTCACAAGGGACAGGCCCGCGGGGCTACACCTTC. Its translation is CASSQGTGPRGYTF.

The chain uses TRBV6-5 and TRBJ1-5, with 8 bases aligning to TRBD1. J was trimmed by 4 bases and V by 6 bases; bases with no gene match: 8. The CDR3 sequence is 15 residues long. Germline V gene sequence: CDR1 MNHEY, CDR2 SVGAGI. This CDR3 is CASSLGQVPNQPQHF. Written as DNA, the CDR3 is TGTGCCAGCAGCTTGGGACAGGTGCCTAATCAGCCCCAGCATTTT.

With regard to this clone: The junction departs from germline at one end; a sequencing error may be responsible. The chain carries TRBV4-1 and TRBJ2-1; no reliable D call. Germline V gene sequence: CDR1 MGHRA, CDR2 YSYEKL. There are 15 residues in the CDR3. Here the CDR3 DNA reads TGCGCCAGCAGCAAAGAAGGCTCACGCTACAATGAGCAGTTCTTC. Translating gives CASSKEGSRYNEQFF.

The chain combines TRBV7-2 with TRBJ1-6; 8 positions match TRBD1. Looked up from germline, CDR1 is SGHTA and CDR2 is FQGNSA. V was pared by 1 base and J by 10 bases, with 9 bases of the junction left unmatched. This CDR3 is 16 amino acids long. The CDR3 loop is CASSLGSPGQGSPLHF. CDR3 DNA: TGTGCCAGCAGCTTAGGGTCGCCCGGACAGGGATCACCCCTCCACTTT.